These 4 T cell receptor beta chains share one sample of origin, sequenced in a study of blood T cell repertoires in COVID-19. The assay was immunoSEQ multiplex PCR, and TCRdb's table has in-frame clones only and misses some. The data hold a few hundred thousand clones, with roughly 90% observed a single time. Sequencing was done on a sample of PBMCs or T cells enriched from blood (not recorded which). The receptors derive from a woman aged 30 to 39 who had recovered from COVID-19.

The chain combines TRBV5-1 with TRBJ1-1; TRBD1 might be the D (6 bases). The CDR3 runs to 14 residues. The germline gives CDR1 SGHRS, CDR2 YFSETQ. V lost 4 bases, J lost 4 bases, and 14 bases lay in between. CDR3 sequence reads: CASSGETGVTEAFF. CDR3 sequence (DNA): TGCGCCAGCAGCGGAGAGACAGGAGTCACTGAAGCTTTCTTT.

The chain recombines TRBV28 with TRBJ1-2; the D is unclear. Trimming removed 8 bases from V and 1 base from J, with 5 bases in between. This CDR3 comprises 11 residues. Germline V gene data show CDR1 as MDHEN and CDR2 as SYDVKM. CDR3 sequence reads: CASSVNYGYTF. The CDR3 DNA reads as TGTGCCAGCTCAGTTAACTATGGCTACACCTTC.

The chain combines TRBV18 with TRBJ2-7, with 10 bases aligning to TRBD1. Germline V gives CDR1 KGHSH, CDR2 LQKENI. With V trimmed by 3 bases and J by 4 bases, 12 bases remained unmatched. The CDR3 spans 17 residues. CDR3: CASSPTGPGQGLYEQYF. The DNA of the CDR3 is TGTGCCAGCTCACCGACGGGCCCGGGACAGGGGTTGTACGAGCAGTACTTC.

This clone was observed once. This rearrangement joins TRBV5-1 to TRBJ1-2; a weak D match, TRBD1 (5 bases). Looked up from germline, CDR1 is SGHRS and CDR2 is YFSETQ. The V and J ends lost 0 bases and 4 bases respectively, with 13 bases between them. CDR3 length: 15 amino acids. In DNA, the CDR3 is TGCGCCAGCAGCTTGGAAATAGGGGAGGTCTATGGCTACACCTTC. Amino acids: CASSLEIGEVYGYTF. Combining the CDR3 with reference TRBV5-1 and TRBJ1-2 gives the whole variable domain KAGVTQTPRYLIKTRGQQVTLSCSPISGHRSVSWYQQTPGQGLQFLFEYFSETQRNKGNFPGRFSGRQFSNSRSEMNVSTLELGDSALYLCASSLEIGEVYGYTFGSGTRLTVV.